There are a few counts of the clone carrying this TCR beta chain. Its antigen is not identified. Those patients with uncontrolled infection, other autoimmune disease, pregnancy or lactation were excluded. Diagnoses rested on clinical symptoms, serum thyroxine and TRAb, thyroid ultrasound and orbital computed tomography. This sample stems from a study of T cells in Graves' hyperthyroidism and ophthalmopathy. Study information: At initial diagnosis, before any treatment had begun, peripheral blood was obtained. Study-level findings and limits: By a 13 V-J model, ophthalmopathy was set apart from stable hyperthyroidism.

V was pared by 5 bases and J by 1 base, with 6 bases of the junction left unmatched. The length of the CDR3 is 17 residues. Germline V gene data show CDR1 as SGHAT and CDR2 as FQNNGV. From RNA transcripts, TCR beta CDR3 regions were amplified. First-round RT-PCR of the TCR CDR3 relied on the HTBI primer set. TCRdb reprocessed the multiplex PCR reads via MiXCR and lists one record per CDR3 protein. The data contain over 450,000 distinct CDR3 sequences, roughly 17% of them singletons. The source material was blood. The V call is TRBV11-2, the J call TRBJ2-1, with 12 positions matching TRBD2. The receptor was derived from a woman aged 18 to 35 with Graves' ophthalmopathy. CDR3 residues: CASSLGLAGTSYNEQFF. For the CDR3, the DNA is TGTGCCAGCAGCCTGGGACTAGCGGGTACATCCTACAATGAGCAGTTCTTC.